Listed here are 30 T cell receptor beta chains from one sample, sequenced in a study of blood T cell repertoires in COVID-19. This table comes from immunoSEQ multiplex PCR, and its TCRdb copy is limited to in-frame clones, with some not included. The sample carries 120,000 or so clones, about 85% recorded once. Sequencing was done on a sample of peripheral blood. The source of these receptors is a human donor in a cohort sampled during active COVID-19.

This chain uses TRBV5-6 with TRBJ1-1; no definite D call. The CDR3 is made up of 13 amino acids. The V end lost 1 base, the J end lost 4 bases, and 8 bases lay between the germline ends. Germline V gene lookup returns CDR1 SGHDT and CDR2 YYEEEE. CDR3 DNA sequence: TGTGCCAGCAGCTTGATCCGGGGCACTGAAGCTTTCTTT. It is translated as CASSLIRGTEAFF.

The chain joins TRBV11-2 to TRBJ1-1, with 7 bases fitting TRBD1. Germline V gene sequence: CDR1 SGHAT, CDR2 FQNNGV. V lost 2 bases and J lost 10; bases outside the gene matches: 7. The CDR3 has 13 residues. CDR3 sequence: CASSLSRDRTAFF. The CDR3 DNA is TGTGCCAGCAGCTTATCCCGGGACAGAACAGCTTTCTTT.

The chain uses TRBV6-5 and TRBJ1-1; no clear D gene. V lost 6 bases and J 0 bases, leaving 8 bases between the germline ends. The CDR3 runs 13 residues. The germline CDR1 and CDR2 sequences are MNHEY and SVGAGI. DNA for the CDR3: TGTGCCAGCAGGAAGGACTTGAACACTGAAGCTTTCTTT. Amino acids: CASRKDLNTEAFF.

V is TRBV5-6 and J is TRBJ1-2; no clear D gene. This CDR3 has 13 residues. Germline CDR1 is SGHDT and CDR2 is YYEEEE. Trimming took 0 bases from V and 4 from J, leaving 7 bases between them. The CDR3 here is CASSLASPYGYTF. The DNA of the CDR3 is TGTGCCAGCAGCTTGGCCTCTCCCTATGGCTACACCTTC. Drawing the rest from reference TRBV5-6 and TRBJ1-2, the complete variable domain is DAGVTQSPTHLIKTRGQQVTLRCSPKSGHDTVSWYQQALGQGPQFIFQYYEEEERQRGNFPDRFSGHQFPNYSSELNVNALLLGDSALYLCASSLASPYGYTFGSGTRLTVV.

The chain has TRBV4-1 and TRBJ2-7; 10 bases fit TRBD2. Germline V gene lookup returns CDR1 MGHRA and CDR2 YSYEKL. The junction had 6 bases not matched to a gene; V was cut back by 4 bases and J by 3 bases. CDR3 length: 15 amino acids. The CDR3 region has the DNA TGCGCCAGCAGCCCAGGACTAGCGGCCGGCTACGAGCAGTACTTC. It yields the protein CASSPGLAAGYEQYF.

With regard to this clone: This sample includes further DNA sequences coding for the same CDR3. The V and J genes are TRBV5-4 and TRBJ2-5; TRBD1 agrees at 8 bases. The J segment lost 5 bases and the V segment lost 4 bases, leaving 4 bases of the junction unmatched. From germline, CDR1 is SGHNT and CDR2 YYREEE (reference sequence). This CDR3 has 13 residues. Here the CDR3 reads CASSLDRVETQYF. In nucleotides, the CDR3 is TGTGCCAGCAGCCTGGACAGGGTCGAGACCCAGTACTTC. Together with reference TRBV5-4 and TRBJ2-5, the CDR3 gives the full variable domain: ETGVTQSPTHLIKTRGQQVTLRCSSQSGHNTVSWYQQALGQGPQFIFQYYREEENGRGNFPPRFSGLQFPNYSSELNVNALELDDSALYLCASSLDRVETQYFGPGTRLLVL.

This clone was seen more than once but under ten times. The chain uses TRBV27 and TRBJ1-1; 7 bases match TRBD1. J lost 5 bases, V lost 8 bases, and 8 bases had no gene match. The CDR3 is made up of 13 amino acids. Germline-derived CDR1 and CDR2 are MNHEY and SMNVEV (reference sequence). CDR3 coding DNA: TGTGCCAGCCGCAAACAGGGGTGGACTGAAGCTTTCTTT. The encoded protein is CASRKQGWTEAFF.

In DNA, the CDR3 is TGTGCCATCAGGACACCCACGAGATACGAGCAGTACTTC. Translation: CAIRTPTRYEQYF. The V and J genes are TRBV10-3 and TRBJ2-7; D unresolved. This CDR3 spans 13 amino acids. Germline V CDR1 and CDR2: ENHRY, SYGVKD. Trimming shortened V by 6 bases and J by 4 bases, and 13 bases separated the two germline ends.

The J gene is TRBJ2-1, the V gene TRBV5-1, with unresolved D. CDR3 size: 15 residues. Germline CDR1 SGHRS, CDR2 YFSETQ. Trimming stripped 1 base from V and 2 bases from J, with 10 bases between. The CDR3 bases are TGCGCCAGCAGCTTGACTAATAGTCCCTACAATGAGCAGTTCTTC. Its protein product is CASSLTNSPYNEQFF. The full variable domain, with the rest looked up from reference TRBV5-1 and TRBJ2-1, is KAGVTQTPRYLIKTRGQQVTLSCSPISGHRSVSWYQQTPGQGLQFLFEYFSETQRNKGNFPGRFSGRQFSNSRSEMNVSTLELGDSALYLCASSLTNSPYNEQFFGPGTRLTVL.

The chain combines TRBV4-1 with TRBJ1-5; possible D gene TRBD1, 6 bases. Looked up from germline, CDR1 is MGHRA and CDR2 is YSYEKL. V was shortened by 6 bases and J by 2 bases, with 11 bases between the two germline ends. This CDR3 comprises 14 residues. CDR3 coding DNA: TGCGCCAGCAGGGAACAGGGAGGCAATCAGCCCCAGCATTTT. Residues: CASREQGGNQPQHF.

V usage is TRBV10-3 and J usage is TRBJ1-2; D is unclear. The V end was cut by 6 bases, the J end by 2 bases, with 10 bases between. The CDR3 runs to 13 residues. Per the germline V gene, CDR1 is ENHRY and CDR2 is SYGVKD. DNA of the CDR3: TGTGCCATCAGCGCCGGGGTAAACTATGGCTACACCTTC. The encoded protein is CAISAGVNYGYTF.

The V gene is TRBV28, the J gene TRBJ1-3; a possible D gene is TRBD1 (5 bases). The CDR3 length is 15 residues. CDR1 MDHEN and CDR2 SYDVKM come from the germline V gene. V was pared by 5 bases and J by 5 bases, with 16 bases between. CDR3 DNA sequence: TGTGCCAGCAGTCGAAGACAGTTTGGGAGAAACACCATATATTTT. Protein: CASSRRQFGRNTIYF.

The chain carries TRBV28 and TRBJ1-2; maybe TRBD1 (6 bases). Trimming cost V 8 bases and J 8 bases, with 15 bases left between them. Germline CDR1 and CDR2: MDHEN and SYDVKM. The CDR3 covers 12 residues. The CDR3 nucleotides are TGTGCCAGCTGGTTAGACAGGAGAGGCTACACCTTC. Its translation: CASWLDRRGYTF.

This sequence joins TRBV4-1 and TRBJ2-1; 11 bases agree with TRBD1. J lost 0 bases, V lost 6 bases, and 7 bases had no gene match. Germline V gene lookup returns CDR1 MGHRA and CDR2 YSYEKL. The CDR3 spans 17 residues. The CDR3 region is CASRRGTGGNSYNEQFF. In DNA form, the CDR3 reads TGCGCCAGCAGGCGGGGGACAGGGGGAAACTCCTACAATGAGCAGTTCTTC.

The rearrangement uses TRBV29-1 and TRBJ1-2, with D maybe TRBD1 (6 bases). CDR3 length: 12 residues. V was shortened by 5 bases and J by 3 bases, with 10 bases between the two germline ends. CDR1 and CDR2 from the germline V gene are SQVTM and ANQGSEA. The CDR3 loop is CSVSRTDYGYTF. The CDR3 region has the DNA TGCAGCGTTTCAAGGACAGACTATGGCTACACCTTC. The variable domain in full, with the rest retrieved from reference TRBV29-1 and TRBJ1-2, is SAVISQKPSRDICQRGTSLTIQCQVDSQVTMMFWYRQQPGQSLTLIATANQGSEATYESGFVIDKFPISRPNLTFSTLTVSNMSPEDSSIYLCSVSRTDYGYTFGSGTRLTVV.

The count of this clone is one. The DNA of the CDR3 is TGTGCCAGCAGTCAAGACAGACTCCCAAGGTTTAGTCAGTTCTTC. Translating it yields CASSQDRLPRFSQFF. The chain is built from TRBV27 and TRBJ2-1; D possibly corresponds to TRBD1 (5 bases). Trimming stripped 5 bases from V and 13 bases from J, with 24 bases between. CDR1 is MNHEY and CDR2 is SMNVEV in the germline V gene (reference sequence). This CDR3 region has 15 residues.

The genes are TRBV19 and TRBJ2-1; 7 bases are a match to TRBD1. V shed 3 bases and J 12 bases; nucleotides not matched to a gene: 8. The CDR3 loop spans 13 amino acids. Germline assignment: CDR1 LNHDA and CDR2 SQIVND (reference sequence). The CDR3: CASSMEIDRAQFF. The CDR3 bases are TGTGCCAGTAGTATGGAAATCGACAGGGCGCAGTTCTTC.

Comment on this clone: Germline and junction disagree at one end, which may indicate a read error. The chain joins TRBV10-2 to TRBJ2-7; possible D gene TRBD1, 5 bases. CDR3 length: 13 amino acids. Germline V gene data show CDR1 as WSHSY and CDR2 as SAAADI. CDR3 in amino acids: CANSKWAGSEQYF. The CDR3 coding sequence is TGCGCCAACAGTAAATGGGCAGGGTCCGAGCAGTACTTC.

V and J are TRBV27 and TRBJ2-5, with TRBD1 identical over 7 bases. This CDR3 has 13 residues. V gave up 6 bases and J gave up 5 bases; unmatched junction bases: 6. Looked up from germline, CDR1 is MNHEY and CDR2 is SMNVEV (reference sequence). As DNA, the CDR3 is TGTGCCAGCAGGACAGGGACCCGGGAGACCCAGTACTTC. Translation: CASRTGTRETQYF.

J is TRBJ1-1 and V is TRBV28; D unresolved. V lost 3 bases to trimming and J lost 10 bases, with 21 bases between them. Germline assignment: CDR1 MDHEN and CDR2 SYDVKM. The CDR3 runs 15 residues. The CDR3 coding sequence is TGTGCCAGCAGTTTTTTATCCGGGGAAGGTGGAGGAGCTTTCTTT. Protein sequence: CASSFLSGEGGGAFF.

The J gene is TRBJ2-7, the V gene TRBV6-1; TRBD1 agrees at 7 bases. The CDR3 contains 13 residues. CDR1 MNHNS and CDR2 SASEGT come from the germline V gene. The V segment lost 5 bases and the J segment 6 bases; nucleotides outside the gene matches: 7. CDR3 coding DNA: TGTGCCAGCAGTCAAAGACAGGGACGCGAGCAGTACTTC. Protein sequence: CASSQRQGREQYF.

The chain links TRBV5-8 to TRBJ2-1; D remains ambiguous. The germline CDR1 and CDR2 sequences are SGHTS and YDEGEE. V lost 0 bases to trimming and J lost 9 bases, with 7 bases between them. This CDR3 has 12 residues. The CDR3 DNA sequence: TGTGCCAGCAGCTTGGATCCGGGTGAGCAGTTCTTC. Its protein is CASSLDPGEQFF.

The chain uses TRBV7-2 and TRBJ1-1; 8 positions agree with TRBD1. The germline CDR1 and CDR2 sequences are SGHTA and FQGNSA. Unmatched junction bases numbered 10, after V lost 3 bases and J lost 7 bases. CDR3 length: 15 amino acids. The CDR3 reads CASSFPTGANFEAFF. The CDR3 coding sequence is TGTGCCAGCAGCTTCCCGACAGGGGCCAACTTTGAAGCTTTCTTT.

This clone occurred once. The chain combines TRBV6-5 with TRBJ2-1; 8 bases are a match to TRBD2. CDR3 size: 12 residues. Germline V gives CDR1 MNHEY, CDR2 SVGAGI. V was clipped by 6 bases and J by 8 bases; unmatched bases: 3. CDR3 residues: CASSAGGDEQFF. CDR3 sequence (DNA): TGTGCCAGCAGCGCGGGGGGAGATGAGCAGTTCTTC.

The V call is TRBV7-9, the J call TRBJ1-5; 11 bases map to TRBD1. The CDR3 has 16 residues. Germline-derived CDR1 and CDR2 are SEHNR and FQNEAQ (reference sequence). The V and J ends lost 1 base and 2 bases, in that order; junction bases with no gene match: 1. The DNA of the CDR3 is TGTGCCAGCAGCTTAGGGGACAGGGGGGGCAATCAGCCCCAGCATTTT. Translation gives CASSLGDRGGNQPQHF.

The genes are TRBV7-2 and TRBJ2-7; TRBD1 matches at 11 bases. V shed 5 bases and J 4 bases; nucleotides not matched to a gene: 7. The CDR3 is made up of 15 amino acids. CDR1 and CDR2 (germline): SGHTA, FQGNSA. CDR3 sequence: CASSPRGTGGYEQYF. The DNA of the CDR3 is TGTGCCAGCAGCCCACGAGGGACAGGGGGGTACGAGCAGTACTTC. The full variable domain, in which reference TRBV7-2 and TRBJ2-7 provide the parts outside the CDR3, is GAGVSQSPSNKVTEKGKDVELRCDPISGHTALYWYRQSLGQGLEFLIYFQGNSAPDKSGLPSDRFSAERTGGSVSTLTIQRTQQEDSAVYLCASSPRGTGGYEQYFGPGTRLTVT.

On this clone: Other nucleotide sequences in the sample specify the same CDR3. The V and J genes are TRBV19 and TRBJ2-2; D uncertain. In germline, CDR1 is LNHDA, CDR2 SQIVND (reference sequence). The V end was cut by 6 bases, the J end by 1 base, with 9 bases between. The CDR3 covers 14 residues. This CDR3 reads CASRQTLNTGELFF. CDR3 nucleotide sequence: TGTGCCAGTAGGCAGACTCTGAACACCGGGGAGCTGTTTTTT.

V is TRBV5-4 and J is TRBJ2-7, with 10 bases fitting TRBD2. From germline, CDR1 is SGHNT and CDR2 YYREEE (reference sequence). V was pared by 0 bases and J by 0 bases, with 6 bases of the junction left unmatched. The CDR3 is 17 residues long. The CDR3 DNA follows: TGTGCCAGCAGCTTGGCAGGAGCGGGGGGGAGCTCCTACGAGCAGTACTTC. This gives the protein CASSLAGAGGSSYEQYF. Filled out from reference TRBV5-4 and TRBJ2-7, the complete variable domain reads ETGVTQSPTHLIKTRGQQVTLRCSSQSGHNTVSWYQQALGQGPQFIFQYYREEENGRGNFPPRFSGLQFPNYSSELNVNALELDDSALYLCASSLAGAGGSSYEQYFGPGTRLTVT.

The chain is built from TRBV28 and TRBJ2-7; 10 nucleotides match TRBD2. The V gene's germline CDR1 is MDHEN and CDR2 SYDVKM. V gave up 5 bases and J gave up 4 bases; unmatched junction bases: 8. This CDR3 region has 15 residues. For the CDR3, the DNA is TGTGCCAGCAGTCGAGCTAGCGGGGGATCGTACGAGCAGTACTTC. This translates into CASSRASGGSYEQYF.

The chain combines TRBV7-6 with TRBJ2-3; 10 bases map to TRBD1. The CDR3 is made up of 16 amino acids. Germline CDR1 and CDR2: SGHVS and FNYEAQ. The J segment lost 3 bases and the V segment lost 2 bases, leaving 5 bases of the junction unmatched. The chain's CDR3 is CASSLFGTGVTDTQYF. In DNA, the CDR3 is TGTGCCAGCAGCTTATTCGGGACAGGGGTTACAGATACGCAGTATTTT.